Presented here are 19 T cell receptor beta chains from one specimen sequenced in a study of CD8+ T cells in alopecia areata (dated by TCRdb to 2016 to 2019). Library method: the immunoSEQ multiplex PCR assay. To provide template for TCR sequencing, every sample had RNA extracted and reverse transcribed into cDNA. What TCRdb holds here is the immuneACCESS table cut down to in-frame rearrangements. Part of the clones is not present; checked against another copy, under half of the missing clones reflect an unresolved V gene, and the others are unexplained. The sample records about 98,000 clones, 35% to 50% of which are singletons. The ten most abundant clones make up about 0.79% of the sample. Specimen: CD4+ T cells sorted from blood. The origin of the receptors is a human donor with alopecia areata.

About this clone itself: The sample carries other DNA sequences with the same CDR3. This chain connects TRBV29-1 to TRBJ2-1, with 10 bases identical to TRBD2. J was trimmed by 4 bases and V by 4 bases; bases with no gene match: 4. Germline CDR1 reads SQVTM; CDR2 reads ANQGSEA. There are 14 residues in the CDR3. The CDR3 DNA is TGCAGCGTTGGTCCTAGCGGGAGTTACAATGAGCAGTTCTTC. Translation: CSVGPSGSYNEQFF.

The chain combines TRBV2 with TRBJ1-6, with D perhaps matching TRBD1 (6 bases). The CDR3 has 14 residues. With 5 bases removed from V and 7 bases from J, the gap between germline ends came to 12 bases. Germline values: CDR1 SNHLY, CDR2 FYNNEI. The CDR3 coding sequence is TGTGCCAGCAGTCCACAGGGCCTCAATTCACCCCTCCACTTT. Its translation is CASSPQGLNSPLHF.

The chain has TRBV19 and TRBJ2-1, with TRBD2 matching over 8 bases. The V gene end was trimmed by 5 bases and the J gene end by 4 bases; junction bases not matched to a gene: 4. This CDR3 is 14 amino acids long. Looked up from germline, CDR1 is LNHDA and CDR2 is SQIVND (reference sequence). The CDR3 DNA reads TGTGCCAGTAGTGCGGGAGGCGTATACAATGAGCAGTTCTTC. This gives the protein CASSAGGVYNEQFF.

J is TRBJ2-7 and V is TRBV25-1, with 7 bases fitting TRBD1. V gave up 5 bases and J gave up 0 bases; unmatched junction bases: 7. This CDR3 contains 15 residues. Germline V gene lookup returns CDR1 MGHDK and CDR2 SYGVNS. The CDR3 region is CASSPEDRLSYEQYF. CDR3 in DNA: TGTGCCAGCAGTCCCGAGGACAGGCTCTCCTACGAGCAGTACTTC.

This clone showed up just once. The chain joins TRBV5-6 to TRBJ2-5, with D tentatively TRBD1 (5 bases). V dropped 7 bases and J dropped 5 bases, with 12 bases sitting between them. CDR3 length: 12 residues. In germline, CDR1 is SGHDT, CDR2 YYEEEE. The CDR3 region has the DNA TGTGCCAGCGGACATCTCGAGGAGACCCAGTACTTC. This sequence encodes CASGHLEETQYF.

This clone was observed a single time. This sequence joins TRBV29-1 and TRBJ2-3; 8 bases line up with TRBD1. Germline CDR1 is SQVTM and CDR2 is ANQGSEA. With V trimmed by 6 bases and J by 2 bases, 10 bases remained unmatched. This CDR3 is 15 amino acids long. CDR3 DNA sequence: TGCAGCGTGATTCAGACAGGGGCTACCACAGATACGCAGTATTTT. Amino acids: CSVIQTGATTDTQYF.

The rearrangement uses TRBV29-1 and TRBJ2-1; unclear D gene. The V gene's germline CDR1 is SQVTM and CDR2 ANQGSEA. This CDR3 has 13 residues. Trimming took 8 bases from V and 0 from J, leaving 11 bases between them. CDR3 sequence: CSTDQRSYNEQFF. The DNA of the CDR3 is TGCAGCACCGACCAACGCTCCTACAATGAGCAGTTCTTC.

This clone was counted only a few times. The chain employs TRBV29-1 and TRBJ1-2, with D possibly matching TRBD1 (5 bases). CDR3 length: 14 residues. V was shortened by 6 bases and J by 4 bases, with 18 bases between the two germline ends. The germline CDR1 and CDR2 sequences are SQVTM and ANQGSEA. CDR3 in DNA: TGCAGCGTCCAGGGAGGGGAGTCAACCTATGGCTACACCTTC. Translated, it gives CSVQGGESTYGYTF.

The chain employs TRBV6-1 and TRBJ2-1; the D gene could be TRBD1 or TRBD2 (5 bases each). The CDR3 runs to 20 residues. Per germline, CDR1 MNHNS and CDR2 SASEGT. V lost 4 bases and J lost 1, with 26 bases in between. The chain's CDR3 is CASSVVAGRAAWGSYNEQFF. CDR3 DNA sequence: TGTGCCAGCAGTGTTGTGGCTGGTAGGGCAGCCTGGGGGTCCTACAATGAGCAGTTCTTC.

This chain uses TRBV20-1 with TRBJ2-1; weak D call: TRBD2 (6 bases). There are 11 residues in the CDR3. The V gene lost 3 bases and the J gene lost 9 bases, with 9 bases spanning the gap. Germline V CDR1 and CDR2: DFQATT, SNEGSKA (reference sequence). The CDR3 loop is CSAREGGEQFF. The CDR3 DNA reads TGCAGTGCTAGGGAGGGTGGTGAGCAGTTCTTC.

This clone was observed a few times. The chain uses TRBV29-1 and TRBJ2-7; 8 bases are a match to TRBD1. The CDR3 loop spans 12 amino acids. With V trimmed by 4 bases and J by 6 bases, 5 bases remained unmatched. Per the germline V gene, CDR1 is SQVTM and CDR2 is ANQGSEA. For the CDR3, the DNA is TGCAGCGTTGGTGACAGGGGAATCGAGCAGTACTTC. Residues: CSVGDRGIEQYF.

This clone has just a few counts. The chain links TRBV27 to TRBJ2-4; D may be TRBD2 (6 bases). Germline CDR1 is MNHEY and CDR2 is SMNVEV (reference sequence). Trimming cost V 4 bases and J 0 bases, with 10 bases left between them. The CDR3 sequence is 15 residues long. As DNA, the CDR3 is TGTGCCAGCAGTTCCCGGGGGATAGCCAAAAACATTCAGTACTTC. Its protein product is CASSSRGIAKNIQYF.

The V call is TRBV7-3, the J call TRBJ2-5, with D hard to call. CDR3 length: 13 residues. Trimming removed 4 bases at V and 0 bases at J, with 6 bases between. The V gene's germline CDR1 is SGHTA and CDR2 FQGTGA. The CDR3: CASSSDYQETQYF. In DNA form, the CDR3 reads TGTGCCAGCAGCTCCGACTACCAAGAGACCCAGTACTTC.

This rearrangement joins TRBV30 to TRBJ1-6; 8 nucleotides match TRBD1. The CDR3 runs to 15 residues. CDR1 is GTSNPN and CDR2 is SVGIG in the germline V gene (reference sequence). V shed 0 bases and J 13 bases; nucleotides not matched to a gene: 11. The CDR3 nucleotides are TGTGCCTGGAGTGTGCAGGGGGCGGGGAGTCAGCCCCTCCACTTT. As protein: CAWSVQGAGSQPLHF.

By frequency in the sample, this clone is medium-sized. CDR3 protein: CASSLNSRYTDTQYF. The DNA for the CDR3 is TGTGCCAGCAGCTTAAATTCGCGGTACACAGATACGCAGTATTTT. The rearrangement links TRBV7-9 to TRBJ2-3; D is unclear. V was shortened by 2 bases and J by 2 bases, with 11 bases between the two germline ends. There are 15 residues in the CDR3. CDR1 is SEHNR, CDR2 FQNEAQ, per germline (reference sequence). Complete variable domain (other parts from reference TRBV7-9 and TRBJ2-3): DTGVSQNPRHKITKRGQNVTFRCDPISEHNRLYWYRQTLGQGPEFLTYFQNEAQLEKSRLLSDRFSAERPKGSFSTLEIQRTEQGDSAMYLCASSLNSRYTDTQYFGPGTRLTVL.

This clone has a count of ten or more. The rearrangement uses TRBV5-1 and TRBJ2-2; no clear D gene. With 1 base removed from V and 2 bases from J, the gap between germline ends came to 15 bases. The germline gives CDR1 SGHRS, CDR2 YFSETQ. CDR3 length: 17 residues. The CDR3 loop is CASSLFRVDTNTGELFF. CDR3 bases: TGCGCCAGCAGCTTGTTCCGTGTCGATACAAACACCGGGGAGCTGTTTTTT.

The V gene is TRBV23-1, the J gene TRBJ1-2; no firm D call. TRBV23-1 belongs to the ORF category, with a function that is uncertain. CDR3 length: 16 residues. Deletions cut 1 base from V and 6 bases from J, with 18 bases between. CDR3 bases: TGCGCCAGCAGTCAATTTGTACTGGGTTTAGTACATGGCTACACCTTC. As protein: CASSQFVLGLVHGYTF.

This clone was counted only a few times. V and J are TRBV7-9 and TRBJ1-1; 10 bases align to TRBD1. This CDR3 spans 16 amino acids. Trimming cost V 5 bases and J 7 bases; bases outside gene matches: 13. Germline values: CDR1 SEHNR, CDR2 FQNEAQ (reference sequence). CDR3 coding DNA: TGTGCCAGCAGCCTAAGGAGGGACAGGGGTTCCAGTGAAGCTTTCTTT. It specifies CASSLRRDRGSSEAFF.

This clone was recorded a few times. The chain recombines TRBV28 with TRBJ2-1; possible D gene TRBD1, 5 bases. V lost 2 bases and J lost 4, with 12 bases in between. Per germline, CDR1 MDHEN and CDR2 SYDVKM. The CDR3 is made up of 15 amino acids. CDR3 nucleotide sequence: TGTGCCAGCAGTTTAATGCAGGGCAGGTACAATGAGCAGTTCTTC. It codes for CASSLMQGRYNEQFF. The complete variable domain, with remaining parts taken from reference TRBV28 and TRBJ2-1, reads DVKVTQSSRYLVKRTGEKVFLECVQDMDHENMFWYRQDPGLGLRLIYFSYDVKMKEKGDIPEGYSVSREKKERFSLILESASTNQTSMYLCASSLMQGRYNEQFFGPGTRLTVL.